These 3 T cell receptor beta chains were sequenced from one sample in a study of T cell clonality in common variable immunodeficiency. Study-level results: Common variable immunodeficiency TCR beta sequences reportedly had fewer deletions and N-nucleotide insertions.

TCRdb's table, derived via immunoSEQ multiplex PCR, lists solely in-frame clones and lacks some. This set yields some 25,000 clones and no singletons; the top ten hold roughly 8.8%. These receptors have no identified antigens. Sequenced: peripheral blood mononuclear cells. These receptors came from a human donor with common variable immunodeficiency.

In this sample, this clone turned up a few times. The read stops 3 residues short of the end of the CDR3; the missing end is completed from the germline J gene. The V and J genes are TRBV2 and TRBJ2-1, with 13 bases aligning to TRBD2. The CDR3 has 15 amino acids. Germline lookup yields CDR1 SNHLY and CDR2 FYNNEI. V gave up 8 bases and J gave up 7 bases; unmatched junction bases: 8. CDR3 sequence: CASSLPGLAGNEQFF. The DNA read from the CDR3 is TGTGCCAGCTCCCTTCCGGGACTAGCGGGGAATGAG.

This clone was recorded at least ten times. This same CDR3 is encoded by further DNA sequences in the sample. CDR3 sequence reads: CASSEVTGVETQYF. The sequenced part of the CDR3 DNA is TGTGCCAGCAGTGAAGTAACAGGGGTAGAGACC. V and J are TRBV6-1 and TRBJ2-5, with TRBD1 identical over 7 bases. Read data end 3 residues before the CDR3 end; the end is taken from the germline J gene. Germline lookup yields CDR1 MNHNS and CDR2 SASEGT. This CDR3 has 14 residues. V trimming: 1 base; J trimming: 4 bases; junction bases outside the gene matches: 3.

This clone came up many times. The missing CDR3 end, 3 residues past where the read stops, is filled in from the germline J gene. The chain joins TRBV5-1 to TRBJ2-7; the D gene is possibly TRBD2 (6 bases). The V gene lost 1 base and the J gene lost 2 bases, with 10 bases spanning the gap. Germline CDR1 reads SGHRS; CDR2 reads YFSETQ. The CDR3 extends over 14 amino acids. The CDR3 loop reads CASSLPGGPYEQYF. The DNA read from the CDR3 is TGCGCCAGCAGCTTGCCCGGGGGTCCCTACGAG.